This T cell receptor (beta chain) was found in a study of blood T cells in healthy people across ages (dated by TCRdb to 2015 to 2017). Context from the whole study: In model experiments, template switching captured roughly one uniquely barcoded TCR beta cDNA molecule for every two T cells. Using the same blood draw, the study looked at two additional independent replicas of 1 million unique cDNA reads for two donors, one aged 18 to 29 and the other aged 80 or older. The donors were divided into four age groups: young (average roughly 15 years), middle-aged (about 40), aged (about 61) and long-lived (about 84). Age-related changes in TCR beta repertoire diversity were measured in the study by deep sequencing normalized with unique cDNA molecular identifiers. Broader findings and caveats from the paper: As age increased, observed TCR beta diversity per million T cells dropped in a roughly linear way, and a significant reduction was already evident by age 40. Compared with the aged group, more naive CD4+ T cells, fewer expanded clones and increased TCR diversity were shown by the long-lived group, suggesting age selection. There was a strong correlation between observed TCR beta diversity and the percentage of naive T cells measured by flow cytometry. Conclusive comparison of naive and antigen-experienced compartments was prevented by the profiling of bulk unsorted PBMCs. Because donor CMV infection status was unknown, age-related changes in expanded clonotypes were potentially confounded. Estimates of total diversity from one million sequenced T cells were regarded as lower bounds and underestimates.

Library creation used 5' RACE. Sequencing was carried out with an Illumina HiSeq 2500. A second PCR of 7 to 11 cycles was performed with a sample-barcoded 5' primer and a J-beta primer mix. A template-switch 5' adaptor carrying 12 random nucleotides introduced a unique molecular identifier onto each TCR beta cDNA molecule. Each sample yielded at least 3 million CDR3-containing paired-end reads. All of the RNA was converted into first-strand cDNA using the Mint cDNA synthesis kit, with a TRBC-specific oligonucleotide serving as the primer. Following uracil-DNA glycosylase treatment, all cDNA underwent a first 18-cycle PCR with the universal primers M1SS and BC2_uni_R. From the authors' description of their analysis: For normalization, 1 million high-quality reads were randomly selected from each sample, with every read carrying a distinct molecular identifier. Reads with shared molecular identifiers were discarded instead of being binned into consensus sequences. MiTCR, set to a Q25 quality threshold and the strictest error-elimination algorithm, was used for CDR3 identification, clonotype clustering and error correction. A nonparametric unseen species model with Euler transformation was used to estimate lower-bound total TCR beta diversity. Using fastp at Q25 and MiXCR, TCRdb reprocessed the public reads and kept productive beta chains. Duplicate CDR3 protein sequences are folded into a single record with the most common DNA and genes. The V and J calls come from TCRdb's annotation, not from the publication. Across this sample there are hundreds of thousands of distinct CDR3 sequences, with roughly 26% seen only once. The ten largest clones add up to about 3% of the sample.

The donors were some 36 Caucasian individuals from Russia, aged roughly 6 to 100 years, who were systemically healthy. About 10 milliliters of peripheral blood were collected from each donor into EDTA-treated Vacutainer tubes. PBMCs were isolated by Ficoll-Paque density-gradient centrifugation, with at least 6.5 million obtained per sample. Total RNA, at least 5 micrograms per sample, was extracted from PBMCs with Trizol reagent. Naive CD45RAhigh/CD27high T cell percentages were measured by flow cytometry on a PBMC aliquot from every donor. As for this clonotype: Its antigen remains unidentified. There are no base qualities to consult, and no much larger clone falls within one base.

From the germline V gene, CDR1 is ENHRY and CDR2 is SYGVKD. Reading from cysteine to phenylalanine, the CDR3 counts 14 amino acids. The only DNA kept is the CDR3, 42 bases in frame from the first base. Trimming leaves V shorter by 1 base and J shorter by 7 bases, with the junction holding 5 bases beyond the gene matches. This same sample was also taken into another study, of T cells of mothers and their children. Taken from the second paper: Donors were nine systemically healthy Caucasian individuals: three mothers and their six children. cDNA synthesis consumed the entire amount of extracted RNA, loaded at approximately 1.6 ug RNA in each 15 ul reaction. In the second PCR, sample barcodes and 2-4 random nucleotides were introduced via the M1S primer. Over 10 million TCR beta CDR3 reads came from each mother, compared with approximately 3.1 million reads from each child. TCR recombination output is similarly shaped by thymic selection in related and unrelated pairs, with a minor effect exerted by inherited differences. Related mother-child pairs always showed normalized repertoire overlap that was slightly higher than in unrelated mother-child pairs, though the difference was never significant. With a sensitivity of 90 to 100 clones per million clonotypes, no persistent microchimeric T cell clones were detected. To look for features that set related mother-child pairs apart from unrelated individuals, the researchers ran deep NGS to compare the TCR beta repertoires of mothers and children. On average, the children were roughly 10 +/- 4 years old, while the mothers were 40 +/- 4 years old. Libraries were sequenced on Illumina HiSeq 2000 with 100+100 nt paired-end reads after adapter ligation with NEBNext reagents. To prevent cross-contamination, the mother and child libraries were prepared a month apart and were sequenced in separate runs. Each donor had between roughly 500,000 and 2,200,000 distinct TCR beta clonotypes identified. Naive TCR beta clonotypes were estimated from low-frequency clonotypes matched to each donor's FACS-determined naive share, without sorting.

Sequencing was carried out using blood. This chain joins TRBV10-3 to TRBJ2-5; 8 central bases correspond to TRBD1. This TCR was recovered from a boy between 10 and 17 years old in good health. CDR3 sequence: CAISEFEQGGTQYF. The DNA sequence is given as TGTGCCATCAGTGAGTTCGAACAGGGGGGGACCCAGTACTTC.